Presented here are 18 T cell receptor beta chains from one specimen sequenced in a study of cytomegalovirus exposure and HLA in healthy donors. Only in-frame clones appear in the TCRdb table, and some are missing; sequencing was by immunoSEQ multiplex PCR. Seen here are 60,000 to 85,000 clones, about 94% observed once, and the top ten hold about 1.4%. Sample: PBMCs. Every receptor here comes from a man younger than 30 in good health and CMV-seropositive.

V gene TRBV7-7 combines with J gene TRBJ2-2; 9 bases are a match to TRBD1. CDR1 and CDR2 (germline): SSHAT, FNYEAQ (reference sequence). The CDR3 loop spans 14 amino acids. CDR3 region: CASQGDRDTGELFF. The CDR3, as DNA: TGTGCTAGCCAGGGGGACAGGGACACCGGGGAGCTGTTTTTT.

The chain joins TRBV10-3 to TRBJ2-3; TRBD1 aligns across 9 bases. The CDR3 consists of 14 residues. Germline V gene data show CDR1 as ENHRY and CDR2 as SYGVKD. J lost 5 bases, V lost 7 bases, and 7 bases had no gene match. This CDR3 reads CAINRGQGKDTQYF. DNA of the CDR3: TGTGCCATCAACAGGGGACAGGGAAAAGATACGCAGTATTTT.

The gene calls are TRBV10-3 and TRBJ2-7; perhaps TRBD2 as D (5 bases). Germline-derived CDR1 and CDR2 are ENHRY and SYGVKD. CDR3 length: 13 residues. V gave up 6 bases and J gave up 3 bases, with 12 bases separating them. The CDR3 sequence: CAIRGGLSYEQYF. The CDR3 bases are TGTGCCATCAGAGGCGGACTTAGCTACGAGCAGTACTTC.

The V gene is TRBV28, the J gene TRBJ1-5; weak D call: TRBD1 (5 bases). The ends were cut back, 4 bases at V and 4 bases at J, with 17 bases in the middle. Germline V gives CDR1 MDHEN, CDR2 SYDVKM. This CDR3 has 16 amino acids. The DNA for the CDR3 is TGTGCCAGCAGTTCGGGGCGGGGGTTGACAAATCAGCCCCAGCATTTT. Its translation: CASSSGRGLTNQPQHF.

This clone has only one observation. This chain's CDR3 is CASSLAGGRAGNEQFF. CDR3 DNA sequence: TGTGCCAGCAGCTTGGCGGGCGGGAGGGCCGGCAATGAGCAGTTCTTC. The rearrangement uses TRBV5-5 and TRBJ2-1; 9 bases fit TRBD2. Germline values: CDR1 SGHKS, CDR2 YYEKEE (reference sequence). The CDR3 is made up of 16 amino acids. Trimming at V came to 0 bases and at J to 6 bases, leaving 7 bases not matched to a gene.

The chain joins TRBV5-4 to TRBJ2-7; 8 nucleotides line up with TRBD1. Losses at the gene ends were 4 bases for V and 2 bases for J; bases not matched to a gene: 8. This CDR3 has 15 residues. In germline, CDR1 is SGHNT, CDR2 YYREEE (reference sequence). CDR3 loop: CASSPADRATYEQYF. The CDR3 DNA follows: TGTGCCAGCAGCCCCGCGGACAGGGCTACCTACGAGCAGTACTTC. Looking up the rest from reference TRBV5-4 and TRBJ2-7 gives the full variable domain: ETGVTQSPTHLIKTRGQQVTLRCSSQSGHNTVSWYQQALGQGPQFIFQYYREEENGRGNFPPRFSGLQFPNYSSELNVNALELDDSALYLCASSPADRATYEQYFGPGTRLTVT.

The rearrangement joins TRBV19 to TRBJ2-3; 7 nucleotides align to TRBD2. This CDR3 has 16 amino acids. Per the germline V gene, CDR1 is LNHDA and CDR2 is SQIVND (reference sequence). The V gene end was trimmed by 10 bases and the J gene end by 1 base; junction bases not matched to a gene: 14. The CDR3 DNA reads TGTGCCACCAAAACCGGGGGGTTTGGAGGCACAGATACGCAGTATTTT. This sequence encodes CATKTGGFGGTDTQYF.

This clone has more than one count but fewer than ten. The chain uses TRBV28 and TRBJ2-2, with D perhaps matching TRBD2 (6 bases). The germline V gene encodes CDR1 MDHEN and CDR2 SYDVKM. V lost 6 bases and J lost 2, with 22 bases in between. The CDR3 length is 18 residues. CDR3 in amino acids: CASRPGTLATENTGELFF. The CDR3 bases are TGTGCCAGCAGACCAGGCACACTAGCAACTGAAAACACCGGGGAGCTGTTTTTT.

V is TRBV27 and J is TRBJ2-6; TRBD1 is a possible D gene (5 bases). CDR3 length: 16 amino acids. Germline assignment: CDR1 MNHEY and CDR2 SMNVEV (reference sequence). The V and J ends lost 5 bases and 0 bases respectively, with 11 bases between them. In DNA form, the CDR3 reads TGTGCCAGCAGTCCACAGGCCCTCTCTGGGGCCAACGTCCTGACTTTC. This codes for CASSPQALSGANVLTF.

The V and J genes are TRBV6-6 and TRBJ2-2; 7 bases align to TRBD1. V lost 6 bases, J lost 4 bases, and 8 bases stayed unmatched. The germline V gene encodes CDR1 MNHNY and CDR2 SVGAGI (reference sequence). This CDR3 has 15 residues. The CDR3 nucleotides read TGTGCCAGCAGCAATATCAACAGGGGCACCGGGGAGCTGTTTTTT. This gives the protein CASSNINRGTGELFF.

The CDR3 DNA follows: TGTGCCAGCTCATCCTCCGGGACAGGGGGATTAAATGAGCAGTTCTTC. Residues: CASSSSGTGGLNEQFF. V gene TRBV18 combines with J gene TRBJ2-1, with 11 bases identical to TRBD1. This CDR3 comprises 16 residues. Per germline, CDR1 KGHSH and CDR2 LQKENI. The trim removed 5 bases at V and 7 bases at J, leaving 10 bases unmatched.

This sequence joins TRBV28 and TRBJ2-2, with D possibly being TRBD2 (6 bases). There are 15 residues in the CDR3. Germline CDR1 and CDR2: MDHEN and SYDVKM. V lost 7 bases to trimming and J lost 7 bases, with 19 bases between them. The CDR3 region is CASTPGTQGGGELFF. In DNA form, the CDR3 reads TGTGCCAGCACCCCCGGGACTCAGGGAGGCGGGGAGCTGTTTTTT.

This chain joins TRBV27 and TRBJ2-5, with TRBD2 matching over 10 bases. There are 17 residues in the CDR3. V lost 2 bases to trimming and J lost 3 bases; unmatched junction nucleotides: 9. Germline CDR1 and CDR2: MNHEY and SMNVEV (reference sequence). CDR3 region: CASSLVSSGRDKETQYF. DNA of the CDR3: TGTGCCAGCAGTTTAGTGTCCAGCGGGAGGGATAAAGAGACCCAGTACTTC.

This rearrangement joins TRBV27 to TRBJ2-7, with 7 positions matching TRBD1. The length of the CDR3 is 16 residues. V shed 8 bases and J 1 base; nucleotides not matched to a gene: 14. Germline V CDR1 and CDR2: MNHEY, SMNVEV (reference sequence). CDR3 residues: CASGMGSPGQSYEQYF. CDR3 nucleotides: TGTGCCAGCGGAATGGGGTCCCCGGGACAGTCCTACGAGCAGTACTTC.

The chain joins TRBV5-1 to TRBJ1-1, with D unclear. Germline V lookup: CDR1 SGHRS, CDR2 YFSETQ. The CDR3 covers 13 residues. V lost 5 bases and J lost 10, with 18 bases in between. CDR3 loop: CASSSGPGEVAFF. The CDR3, as DNA: TGCGCCAGCAGTTCCGGGCCCGGGGAGGTAGCTTTCTTT.

The CDR3 coding sequence is TGTGCCAGCACCGTGGACAGACCTAGCACAGATACGCAGTATTTT. Translated, it gives CASTVDRPSTDTQYF. The genes are TRBV28 and TRBJ2-3, with TRBD1 as a possible D gene (6 bases). Trimming shortened V by 7 bases and J by 0 bases, and 14 bases separated the two germline ends. The CDR3 runs 15 residues. CDR1 and CDR2 from the germline V gene are MDHEN and SYDVKM. Filled out from reference TRBV28 and TRBJ2-3, the complete variable domain reads DVKVTQSSRYLVKRTGEKVFLECVQDMDHENMFWYRQDPGLGLRLIYFSYDVKMKEKGDIPEGYSVSREKKERFSLILESASTNQTSMYLCASTVDRPSTDTQYFGPGTRLTVL.

The chain employs TRBV10-3 and TRBJ1-1; possibly TRBD1 for D (5 bases). The V gene's germline CDR1 is ENHRY and CDR2 SYGVKD. The length of the CDR3 is 15 residues. The V end lost 3 bases, the J end lost 0 bases, and 11 bases lay between the germline ends. The CDR3 DNA reads as TGTGCCATCAGTGATTTTAGGGGTGTGAACACTGAAGCTTTCTTT. Translating it yields CAISDFRGVNTEAFF.

V is TRBV9 and J is TRBJ2-1; a possible D gene is TRBD1 (6 bases). CDR3 length: 14 residues. V lost 0 bases to trimming and J lost 7 bases, with 11 bases between them. The germline CDR1 and CDR2 sequences are SGDLS and YYNGEE. DNA for the CDR3: TGTGCCAGCAGCGTAGCAGGGGCGGGTAATGAGCAGTTCTTC. Translation gives CASSVAGAGNEQFF.